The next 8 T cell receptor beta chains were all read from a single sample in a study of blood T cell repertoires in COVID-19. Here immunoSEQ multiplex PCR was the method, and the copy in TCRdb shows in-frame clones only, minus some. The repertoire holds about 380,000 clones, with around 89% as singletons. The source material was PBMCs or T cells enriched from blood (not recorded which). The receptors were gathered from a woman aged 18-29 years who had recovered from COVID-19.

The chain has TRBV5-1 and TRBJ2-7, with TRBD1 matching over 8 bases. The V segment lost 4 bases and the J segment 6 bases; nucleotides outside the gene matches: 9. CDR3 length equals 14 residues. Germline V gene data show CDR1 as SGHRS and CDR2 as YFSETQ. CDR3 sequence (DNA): TGCGCCAGCAGCCAAGGACAGGGAAAGGGCGAGCAGTACTTC. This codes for CASSQGQGKGEQYF.

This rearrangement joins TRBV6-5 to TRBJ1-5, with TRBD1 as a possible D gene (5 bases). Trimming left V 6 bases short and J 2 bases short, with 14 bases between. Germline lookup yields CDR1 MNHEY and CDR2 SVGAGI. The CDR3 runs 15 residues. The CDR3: CASSALGLRNQPQHF. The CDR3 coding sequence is TGTGCCAGCAGCGCCTTGGGGCTCCGCAATCAGCCCCAGCATTTT.

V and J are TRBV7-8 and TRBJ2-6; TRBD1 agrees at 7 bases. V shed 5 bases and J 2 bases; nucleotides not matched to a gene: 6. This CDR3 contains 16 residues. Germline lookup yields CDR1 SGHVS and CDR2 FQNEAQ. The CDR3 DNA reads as TGTGCCAGCAGCCGCGACAGGGCGGCTGGGGCCAACGTCCTGACTTTC. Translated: CASSRDRAAGANVLTF.

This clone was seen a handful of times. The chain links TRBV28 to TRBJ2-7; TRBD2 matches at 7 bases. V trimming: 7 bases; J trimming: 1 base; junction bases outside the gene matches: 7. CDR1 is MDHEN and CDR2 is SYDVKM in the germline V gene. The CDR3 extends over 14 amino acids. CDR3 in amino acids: CASTWGGRSYEQYF. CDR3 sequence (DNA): TGTGCCAGCACCTGGGGAGGGAGATCCTACGAGCAGTACTTC.

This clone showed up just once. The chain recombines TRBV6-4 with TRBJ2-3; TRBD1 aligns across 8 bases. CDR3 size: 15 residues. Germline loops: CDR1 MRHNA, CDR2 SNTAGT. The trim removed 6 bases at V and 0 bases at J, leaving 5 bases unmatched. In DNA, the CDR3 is TGTGCCAGCAGCGATCGACAGGGGAGCACAGATACGCAGTATTTT. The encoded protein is CASSDRQGSTDTQYF.

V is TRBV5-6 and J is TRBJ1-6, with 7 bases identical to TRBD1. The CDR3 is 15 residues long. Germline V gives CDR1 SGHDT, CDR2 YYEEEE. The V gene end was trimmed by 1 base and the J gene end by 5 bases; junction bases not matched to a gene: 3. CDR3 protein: CASSLIDRDNSPLHF. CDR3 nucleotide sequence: TGTGCCAGCAGCTTGATCGACAGGGATAATTCACCCCTCCACTTT.

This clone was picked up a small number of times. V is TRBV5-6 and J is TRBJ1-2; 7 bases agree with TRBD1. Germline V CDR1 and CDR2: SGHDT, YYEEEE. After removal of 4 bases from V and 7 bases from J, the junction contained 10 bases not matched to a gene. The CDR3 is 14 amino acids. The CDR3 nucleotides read TGTGCCAGCAGCGGTATCCGGGACAGAATTGGCTACACCTTC. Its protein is CASSGIRDRIGYTF.

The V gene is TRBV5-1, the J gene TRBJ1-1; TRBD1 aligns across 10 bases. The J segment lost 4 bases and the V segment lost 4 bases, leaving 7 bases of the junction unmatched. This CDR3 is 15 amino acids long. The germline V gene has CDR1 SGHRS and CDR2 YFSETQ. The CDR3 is CASSPGQGVVTEAFF. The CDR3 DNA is TGCGCCAGCAGCCCAGGACAGGGGGTAGTCACTGAAGCTTTCTTT.